The rows below give T cell receptor beta chains drawn from one sample of a study of blood T cell repertoires in COVID-19. Assay: immunoSEQ multiplex PCR; the TCRdb copy retains only in-frame clones and omits some. The sample lists roughly 340,000 clones; roughly 90% were seen once. The sample comprised peripheral blood. These receptors came from a woman in her sixties or seventies with COVID-19, enrolled during active disease. The CDR3 runs from the conserved cysteine through the conserved F or W. Fields, in order: D gene, clone size, J gene, V gene, CDR3 DNA, CDR3 protein. The D gene is left open where the match is weak. Part of the rows lack a size; the others show once, few, many or a class for expanded clones.

d_call: .
clone_size: once
j_call: TRBJ1-5
v_call: TRBV28
cdr3_nt: TGTGCCAGCAGCCGGACAGCCAACTTGCCGGGTCAGCCCCAGCATTTT
cdr3_aa: CASSRTANLPGQPQHF

d_call: .
clone_size: .
j_call: TRBJ1-1
v_call: TRBV6-6
cdr3_nt: TGTGCCAGCAGTTACGGTGCAGGGCTGGAAGCTTTCTTT
cdr3_aa: CASSYGAGLEAFF

d_call: .
clone_size: .
j_call: TRBJ2-7
v_call: TRBV7-2
cdr3_nt: TGTGCCAGCAGCTTATCCGCGGGGGCCCTGTACGAGCAGTACTTC
cdr3_aa: CASSLSAGALYEQYF

d_call: TRBD1
clone_size: few
j_call: TRBJ1-1
v_call: TRBV5-1
cdr3_nt: TGCGCCAGCAGCTTGCGGCAGGGGGGCACTGAAGCTTTCTTT
cdr3_aa: CASSLRQGGTEAFF

d_call: .
clone_size: .
j_call: TRBJ1-1
v_call: TRBV5-1
cdr3_nt: TGCGCCAGCAGGGGGGCGAGGTGGATGAACACTGAAGCTTTCTTT
cdr3_aa: CASRGARWMNTEAFF

d_call: .
clone_size: .
j_call: TRBJ1-1
v_call: TRBV28
cdr3_nt: TGTGCAACGCAGGCCCAACTGAACACTGAAGCTTTCTTT
cdr3_aa: CATQAQLNTEAFF

d_call: .
clone_size: .
j_call: TRBJ1-1
v_call: TRBV28
cdr3_nt: TGTGCCAGCAGTTTACCGGACAGGAACACTGAAGCTTTCTTT
cdr3_aa: CASSLPDRNTEAFF

d_call: TRBD2
clone_size: .
j_call: TRBJ2-7
v_call: TRBV7-6
cdr3_nt: TGTGCCAGCAGCTCCTTAGCGGGGGGGAATTTCGAGCAGTACTTC
cdr3_aa: CASSSLAGGNFEQYF

d_call: .
clone_size: .
j_call: TRBJ1-6
v_call: TRBV20-1
cdr3_nt: TGCAGTGCTAGTCCTAGTACTAGTTCACCCCTCCACTTT
cdr3_aa: CSASPSTSSPLHF

d_call: .
clone_size: .
j_call: TRBJ2-1
v_call: TRBV4-3
cdr3_nt: TGCGCCAGCAGCCAAAGTTCAGCACAGGAACTATATAATGAGCAGTTCTTC
cdr3_aa: CASSQSSAQELYNEQFF

d_call: .
clone_size: .
j_call: TRBJ2-6
v_call: TRBV10-3
cdr3_nt: TGTGCCTTTCTTCTCTGGGCCAACGTCCTGACTTTC
cdr3_aa: CAFLLWANVLTF

d_call: .
clone_size: .
j_call: TRBJ1-3
v_call: TRBV5-1
cdr3_nt: TGCGCCAGCAGCTTGTCGGGGGAAGCTGGAAACACCATATATTTT
cdr3_aa: CASSLSGEAGNTIYF

d_call: .
clone_size: .
j_call: TRBJ2-5
v_call: TRBV7-7
cdr3_nt: TGTGCCAGCAGCCAGGCCTATGGGACCCAGTACTTC
cdr3_aa: CASSQAYGTQYF

d_call: .
clone_size: .
j_call: TRBJ2-2
v_call: TRBV30
cdr3_nt: TGTGCCTGGAGATTGGCGGGGGCGCACACCGGGGAGCTGTTTTTT
cdr3_aa: CAWRLAGAHTGELFF

d_call: TRBD2
clone_size: .
j_call: TRBJ2-1
v_call: TRBV7-2
cdr3_nt: TGTGCCAGCAGCCACCAGGTGCGGGGGGACGACAATGAGCAGTTCTTC
cdr3_aa: CASSHQVRGDDNEQFF

d_call: TRBD1
clone_size: .
j_call: TRBJ1-2
v_call: TRBV18
cdr3_nt: TGTGCCAGCTCACCCCCGGGACAGGGAGAGCATGGCTACACCTTC
cdr3_aa: CASSPPGQGEHGYTF

d_call: .
clone_size: .
j_call: TRBJ2-3
v_call: TRBV6-1
cdr3_nt: TGTGCCAGCAGTGAACTTGGGAACAGGGTCACGCAGTATTTT
cdr3_aa: CASSELGNRVTQYF

d_call: TRBD1
clone_size: .
j_call: TRBJ1-2
v_call: TRBV9
cdr3_nt: TGTGCCAGCAGCGACCCGGACAGGTTAGCTAACTATGGCTACACCTTC
cdr3_aa: CASSDPDRLANYGYTF

d_call: TRBD1
clone_size: .
j_call: TRBJ2-7
v_call: TRBV5-1
cdr3_nt: TGCGCCAGCAGCTTGGGACAGGGGAGCTACGAGCAGTACTTC
cdr3_aa: CASSLGQGSYEQYF

d_call: TRBD1
clone_size: .
j_call: TRBJ1-4
v_call: TRBV18
cdr3_nt: TGTGCCAGCTCGACAGGGCAAGGTGAAAAACTGTTTTTT
cdr3_aa: CASSTGQGEKLFF

d_call: .
clone_size: once
j_call: TRBJ1-5
v_call: TRBV4-1
cdr3_nt: TGCGCCAGCAGCCAAGATCCGGGACAGCCCCAGCATTTT
cdr3_aa: CASSQDPGQPQHF

d_call: .
clone_size: .
j_call: TRBJ1-5
v_call: TRBV18
cdr3_nt: TGTGCCAGCTCTCCTGACAGGAGCAATCAGCCCCAGCATTTT
cdr3_aa: CASSPDRSNQPQHF

d_call: TRBD1
clone_size: .
j_call: TRBJ1-2
v_call: TRBV12-3/TRBV12-4
cdr3_nt: TGTGCCAGCAGGGACAGGGGTGGTAATGGCTACACCTTC
cdr3_aa: CASRDRGGNGYTF

d_call: .
clone_size: .
j_call: TRBJ1-5
v_call: TRBV28
cdr3_nt: TGTGCCAGCACCCCAGGGCCCAATCAGCCCCAGCATTTT
cdr3_aa: CASTPGPNQPQHF

d_call: .
clone_size: .
j_call: TRBJ2-1
v_call: TRBV2
cdr3_nt: TGTGCCAGCAGTGAACGGGACAATGAGCAGTTCTTC
cdr3_aa: CASSERDNEQFF

d_call: TRBD1
clone_size: .
j_call: TRBJ2-5
v_call: TRBV5-5
cdr3_nt: TGTGCCAGCAGCGCAGCAGGGGGCGCGGGGGAGACCCAGTACTTC
cdr3_aa: CASSAAGGAGETQYF

d_call: TRBD2
clone_size: .
j_call: TRBJ2-7
v_call: TRBV3-1/TRBV3-2
cdr3_nt: TGTGCCAGCAGCCATCGGACTAGCGGGTTCTACGAGCAGTACTTC
cdr3_aa: CASSHRTSGFYEQYF

d_call: .
clone_size: .
j_call: TRBJ2-7
v_call: TRBV6-6
cdr3_nt: TGTGCCAGCAGTTATGGGGGGTCCACTCCCACCTACGAGCAGTACTTC
cdr3_aa: CASSYGGSTPTYEQYF

d_call: TRBD1
clone_size: .
j_call: TRBJ1-3
v_call: TRBV5-6
cdr3_nt: TGTGCCAGCAGCTTGGTCGGACAGGGAGCAAACACCATATATTTT
cdr3_aa: CASSLVGQGANTIYF

d_call: .
clone_size: .
j_call: TRBJ2-7
v_call: TRBV3-1/TRBV3-2
cdr3_nt: TGTGCCAGCAGCCCACTCCGGGACTTCTTCGAGCAGTACTTC
cdr3_aa: CASSPLRDFFEQYF

d_call: TRBD1
clone_size: .
j_call: TRBJ1-2
v_call: TRBV27
cdr3_nt: TGTGCCAGTTCAACCGGGACAGGGGCAGAAGGCTACACCTTC
cdr3_aa: CASSTGTGAEGYTF

d_call: .
clone_size: .
j_call: TRBJ1-5
v_call: TRBV28
cdr3_nt: TGTGCCAGCAGTTTAGGGCAGGGCCGTACTGCCCAGCATTTT
cdr3_aa: CASSLGQGRTAQHF

d_call: .
clone_size: .
j_call: TRBJ1-6
v_call: TRBV5-1
cdr3_nt: TGCGCCAGCAGAGGGGATACAGGTAATTCACCCCTCCACTTT
cdr3_aa: CASRGDTGNSPLHF

d_call: .
clone_size: .
j_call: TRBJ1-5
v_call: TRBV7-2
cdr3_nt: TGTGCCAGCAGCTTAGTCGGGTCCCTCAATCAGCCCCAGCATTTT
cdr3_aa: CASSLVGSLNQPQHF

d_call: .
clone_size: .
j_call: TRBJ2-7
v_call: TRBV27
cdr3_nt: TGTGCCAGCAGTTTAACGTATGTGAGCTCCTACGAGCAGTACTTC
cdr3_aa: CASSLTYVSSYEQYF

d_call: TRBD1
clone_size: once
j_call: TRBJ1-1
v_call: TRBV27
cdr3_nt: TGTGCCAGCAGTAAAGTGACAGGGGGCGGGGGGAACACTGAAGCTTTCTTT
cdr3_aa: CASSKVTGGGGNTEAFF

d_call: .
clone_size: .
j_call: TRBJ1-1
v_call: TRBV27
cdr3_nt: TGTGCCAGCAGTCCGGTGACAGATGGCATGAACACTGAAGCTTTCTTT
cdr3_aa: CASSPVTDGMNTEAFF

d_call: TRBD1
clone_size: once
j_call: TRBJ1-1
v_call: TRBV2
cdr3_nt: TGTGCCAGCGGTGGACAGGGAGATCCTGAAGCTTTCTTT
cdr3_aa: CASGGQGDPEAFF

d_call: TRBD1
clone_size: .
j_call: TRBJ2-3
v_call: TRBV12-5
cdr3_nt: TGTGCTAGTGGACCCCGAACAGGGGGCGGCACAGATACGCAGTATTTT
cdr3_aa: CASGPRTGGGTDTQYF

d_call: .
clone_size: .
j_call: TRBJ2-5
v_call: TRBV24-1
cdr3_nt: TGTGCCACCAGTGACGGGGGAATAGAAGAGACCCAGTACTTC
cdr3_aa: CATSDGGIEETQYF

d_call: .
clone_size: few
j_call: TRBJ1-3
v_call: TRBV12-1
cdr3_nt: TGTGCCAGCAGCTTTGTTGGAGTTTCTGGAAACACCATATATTTT
cdr3_aa: CASSFVGVSGNTIYF

d_call: TRBD2
clone_size: .
j_call: TRBJ2-1
v_call: TRBV5-1
cdr3_nt: TGCGCCAGCAGCCGTGGAGGACTAGAAAATGAGCAGTTCTTC
cdr3_aa: CASSRGGLENEQFF

d_call: .
clone_size: .
j_call: TRBJ1-1
v_call: TRBV20-1
cdr3_nt: TGCAGTGCTGGGGGGGAAACTGAAGCTTTCTTT
cdr3_aa: CSAGGETEAFF

d_call: .
clone_size: .
j_call: TRBJ2-3
v_call: TRBV3-1/TRBV3-2
cdr3_nt: TGTGCCAGCAGCCACTTGACTAGCACAGATACGCAGTATTTT
cdr3_aa: CASSHLTSTDTQYF

d_call: TRBD1
clone_size: .
j_call: TRBJ1-1
v_call: TRBV6-5
cdr3_nt: TGTGCCAGCAGGACAGGGGGGAACACTGAAGCTTTCTTT
cdr3_aa: CASRTGGNTEAFF

d_call: TRBD2
clone_size: .
j_call: TRBJ2-1
v_call: TRBV2
cdr3_nt: TGTGCCAGCAGTGAACGACTAGCGGGGGGGCCTGAGCAGTTCTTC
cdr3_aa: CASSERLAGGPEQFF

d_call: .
clone_size: few
j_call: TRBJ1-6
v_call: TRBV7-2
cdr3_nt: TGTGCCAGCAGCTTAGGTCCCGGGCAGGGTGGATCACCCCTCCACTTT
cdr3_aa: CASSLGPGQGGSPLHF

d_call: TRBD1
clone_size: once
j_call: TRBJ1-1
v_call: TRBV5-1
cdr3_nt: TGCGCCAGCAGCCGCCGGACAGGGGGCAACACTGAAGCTTTCTTT
cdr3_aa: CASSRRTGGNTEAFF

d_call: TRBD1
clone_size: .
j_call: TRBJ1-3
v_call: TRBV5-1
cdr3_nt: TGCGCCAGCAGCTTGGCCGGGACAGGGTTTGGAAACACCATATATTTT
cdr3_aa: CASSLAGTGFGNTIYF

d_call: .
clone_size: .
j_call: TRBJ1-5
v_call: TRBV7-9
cdr3_nt: TGTGCCAGCAGGGACAGCAGTAGCAATCAGCCCCAGCATTTT
cdr3_aa: CASRDSSSNQPQHF

d_call: TRBD1
clone_size: .
j_call: TRBJ1-1
v_call: TRBV27
cdr3_nt: TGTGCCAGCAGACAGGGGTCTCCGAACACTGAAGCTTTCTTT
cdr3_aa: CASRQGSPNTEAFF

d_call: TRBD2
clone_size: .
j_call: TRBJ2-7
v_call: TRBV5-6
cdr3_nt: TGTGCCAGCAGCTTGTTCGCGCGGGGGGATGCTAAGGAGCAGTACTTC
cdr3_aa: CASSLFARGDAKEQYF

d_call: TRBD2
clone_size: .
j_call: TRBJ2-3
v_call: TRBV3-1/TRBV3-2
cdr3_nt: TGTGCCAGCAGCCAGATGCTTAGCGGGGTTATGCAGTATTTT
cdr3_aa: CASSQMLSGVMQYF

d_call: .
clone_size: .
j_call: TRBJ1-4
v_call: TRBV25-1
cdr3_nt: TGTGCCAGCAGTGTCGGTAGTAATGAAAAACTGTTTTTT
cdr3_aa: CASSVGSNEKLFF

d_call: TRBD2
clone_size: .
j_call: TRBJ2-1
v_call: TRBV27
cdr3_nt: TGTGCCAGCAGTTTAAGCGGGGCGATATGGCAGTTCTTC
cdr3_aa: CASSLSGAIWQFF

d_call: .
clone_size: .
j_call: TRBJ1-1
v_call: TRBV19
cdr3_nt: TGTGCCAGTAGTACCCTACGGGTAGAGAACACTGAAGCTTTCTTT
cdr3_aa: CASSTLRVENTEAFF

d_call: .
clone_size: once
j_call: TRBJ1-4
v_call: TRBV18
cdr3_nt: TGTGCCAGCTCACCAGACGGGTCGTCGACTAATGAAAAACTGTTTTTT
cdr3_aa: CASSPDGSSTNEKLFF